One sample yielded the 13 T cell receptor beta chains listed below, sequenced in a study of T cells in Graves' hyperthyroidism and ophthalmopathy. Amplified TCR beta CDR3 regions derived from RNA transcripts. During a first-round RT-PCR of the TCR CDR3, the HTBI primer set was used. TCRdb used MiXCR to reprocess the multiplex PCR reads, holding one entry per CDR3 protein. The profile shows roughly 570,000 distinct CDR3 sequences, 35% to 55% of them singletons. Sample: peripheral blood or thyroid tissue (not recorded which). These receptors came from a woman under 30 with Graves' hyperthyroidism.

The J gene is TRBJ2-7, the V gene TRBV29-1; 9 nucleotides match TRBD2. This CDR3 contains 13 residues. Germline CDR1 SQVTM, CDR2 ANQGSEA. V was clipped by 8 bases and J by 3 bases; unmatched bases: 8. The CDR3 reads CSLGGTSLYEQYF. The CDR3 DNA reads as TGCAGCTTGGGGGGGACTAGCCTCTACGAGCAGTACTTC.

Only one count was recorded for this clonotype. The chain has TRBV24-1 and TRBJ1-2; 7 bases agree with TRBD1. The V segment lost 4 bases and the J segment 11 bases; nucleotides outside the gene matches: 12. In germline, CDR1 is KGHDR, CDR2 SFDVKD. CDR3 size: 14 residues. CDR3 amino acids: CATSEGRDSTPYTF. The CDR3 DNA reads as TGTGCCACCAGTGAGGGGAGGGACAGCACTCCGTACACCTTC.

This clonotype appeared many times. The genes are TRBV6-2 or TRBV6-3 and TRBJ2-7; 8 nucleotides agree with TRBD1. This CDR3 is built from 14 residues. Trimming removed 7 bases from V and 3 bases from J; junction bases left unmatched: 8. The germline V gene encodes CDR1 MNHEY and CDR2 SVGEGT. In DNA, the CDR3 is TGTGCCAGCAACCCGGGACAGGCATACTACGAGCAGTACTTC. As protein: CASNPGQAYYEQYF.

This clonotype was counted many times. The chain uses TRBV29-1 and TRBJ1-4; D is undetermined. The CDR3 runs 15 residues. Germline CDR1 is SQVTM and CDR2 is ANQGSEA. V lost 1 base, J lost 0 bases, and 9 bases lay in between. The chain's CDR3 is CSVEAPRSTNEKLFF. The CDR3 nucleotides read TGCAGCGTTGAAGCTCCCCGATCAACTAATGAAAAACTGTTTTTT.

The genes are TRBV20-1 and TRBJ1-1; 7 bases line up with TRBD1. The CDR3 extends over 15 amino acids. Losses at the gene ends were 1 base for V and 10 bases for J; bases not matched to a gene: 15. From germline, CDR1 is DFQATT and CDR2 SNEGSKA (reference sequence). The CDR3 reads CSARVGRGRAGRAFF. In nucleotides, the CDR3 is TGCAGTGCTAGAGTTGGCAGGGGGAGGGCGGGAAGAGCTTTCTTT.

This clonotype was detected many times. The chain couples TRBV4-3 to TRBJ2-7; 7 bases are shared with TRBD1. V gave up 0 bases and J gave up 10 bases; unmatched junction bases: 12. In germline, CDR1 is LGHNA, CDR2 YSLEER. The CDR3 runs to 15 residues. CDR3 nucleotides: TGCGCCAGCAGCCAAGATTGGGGACAGCCCTTAGAACAGTACTTC. Translated, it gives CASSQDWGQPLEQYF.

The rearrangement joins TRBV20-1 to TRBJ2-7; D is perhaps TRBD2 (6 bases). Germline V CDR1 and CDR2: DFQATT, SNEGSKA (reference sequence). V was clipped by 6 bases and J by 2 bases, with 14 bases between them. The CDR3 sequence is 13 residues long. CDR3 sequence reads: CSAIRGLTYEQYF. The CDR3 nucleotides read TGCAGTGCCATTCGGGGACTTACCTACGAGCAGTACTTC.

This clonotype was detected many times. J is TRBJ2-7 and V is TRBV9, with no clear D. From germline, CDR1 is SGDLS and CDR2 YYNGEE. V dropped 0 bases and J dropped 2 bases, with 12 bases sitting between them. The CDR3 sequence is 15 residues long. DNA of the CDR3: TGTGCCAGCAGCGTAGAATACGGACCAACCTACGAGCAGTACTTC. It encodes CASSVEYGPTYEQYF.

This sequence joins TRBV7-6 and TRBJ2-7; 13 nucleotides match TRBD2. The V segment lost 4 bases and the J segment 5 bases; nucleotides outside the gene matches: 5. The germline gives CDR1 SGHVS, CDR2 FNYEAQ. This CDR3 comprises 15 residues. CDR3 amino acids: CASSSRTSGSNEQYF. CDR3 nucleotide sequence: TGTGCCAGCAGCTCGAGGACTAGCGGGAGCAACGAGCAGTACTTC.

This clonotype was counted ten times or more. The gene calls are TRBV9 and TRBJ1-1; no reliable D call. The CDR3 length is 12 residues. V was shortened by 1 base and J by 3 bases, with 4 bases between the two germline ends. CDR1 SGDLS and CDR2 YYNGEE come from the germline V gene. The CDR3 nucleotides are TGTGCCAGCAGCGTAAGTGACACTGAAGCTTTCTTT. This codes for CASSVSDTEAFF.

In regard to this clonotype: An end of the junction differs from the germline gene, which may be a read error. This sequence joins TRBV11-3 and TRBJ2-6, with D unclear. The germline V gene encodes CDR1 SGHNT and CDR2 YENEEA. The CDR3 loop spans 11 amino acids. CDR3 bases: TGTGCCAGCAGCCAAGTAAAGAACGAAGCTTTC. Its translation: CASSQVKNEAF.

As regards this clonotype: Germline is not matched at one junction end, which may reflect a read error. The CDR3 DNA is TGTGCCGGCAGTTTAGCCCCAGGGCGGGCAGATACGCAGTATTTT. It encodes CAGSLAPGRADTQYF. This chain connects TRBV12-3 or TRBV12-4 to TRBJ2-3, with D tentatively TRBD1 or TRBD2 (5 bases each). CDR3 length: 15 amino acids.

The table lists this clonotype with a count of one. The rearrangement links TRBV7-3 to TRBJ1-4; no reliable D call. Trimming removed 4 bases at V and 5 bases at J, with 8 bases between. CDR3 length: 13 amino acids. Germline CDR1 is SGHTA and CDR2 is FQGTGA. CDR3 sequence reads: CASSSKTNEKLFF. As DNA, the CDR3 is TGTGCCAGCAGCTCCAAGACCAATGAAAAACTGTTTTTT.